This TCR beta chain was profiled in a study of post-analysis software for immune sequencing data. Study details: Included among the disease courses, which were recorded for the cohort, were relapsing-remitting, secondary progressive and progressive-relapsing multiple sclerosis.

The CDR3 runs to 14 residues. CDR1 is SGHRS, CDR2 YFSETQ, per germline. Regarding this clonotype: As yet, its antigen is unknown. At one of its ends the junction is not consistent with the germline gene, which may arise from a read error.

Unique molecular identifiers had been added to the TCR beta cDNA libraries. TCRdb re-called the PCR reads with MiXCR, one entry per CDR3 protein. The data contain hundreds of thousands of distinct CDR3 sequences, approximately 50% of them singletons. Study-wide results and caveats: Multiple sclerosis patients showed significantly lower normalized Chao1 diversity than controls did. Among five TRBV segments more frequent in patients than controls were TRBV5-6, TRBV5-1 and TRBV20-1.

This TCR came from a girl aged 10-17 years with multiple sclerosis. Specimen: blood. The chain couples TRBV5-1 to TRBJ1-1, with D tentatively TRBD1 (5 bases). The DNA for the CDR3 is TGCGCCTGCAGCAGCGACAGACTGAACACTGAAGCTTTCTTT. This gives the protein CACSSDRLNTEAFF.